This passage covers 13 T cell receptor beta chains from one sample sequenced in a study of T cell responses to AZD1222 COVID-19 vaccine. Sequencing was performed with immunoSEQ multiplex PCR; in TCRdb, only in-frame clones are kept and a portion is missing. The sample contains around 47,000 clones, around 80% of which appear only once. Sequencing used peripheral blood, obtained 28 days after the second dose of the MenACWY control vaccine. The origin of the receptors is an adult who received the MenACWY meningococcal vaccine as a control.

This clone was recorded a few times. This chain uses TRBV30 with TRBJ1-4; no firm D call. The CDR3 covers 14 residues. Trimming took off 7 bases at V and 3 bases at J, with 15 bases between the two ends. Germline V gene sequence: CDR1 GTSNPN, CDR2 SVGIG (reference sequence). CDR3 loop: CASLVTASNEKLFF. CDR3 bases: TGTGCCTCCTTAGTGACCGCCTCTAATGAAAAACTGTTTTTT.

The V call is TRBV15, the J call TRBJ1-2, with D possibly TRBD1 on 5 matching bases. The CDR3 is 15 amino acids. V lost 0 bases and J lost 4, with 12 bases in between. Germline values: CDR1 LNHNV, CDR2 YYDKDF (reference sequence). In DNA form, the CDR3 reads TGTGCCACCAGCAGAGATGGGGGAGGAGTCTATGGCTACACCTTC. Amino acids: CATSRDGGGVYGYTF.

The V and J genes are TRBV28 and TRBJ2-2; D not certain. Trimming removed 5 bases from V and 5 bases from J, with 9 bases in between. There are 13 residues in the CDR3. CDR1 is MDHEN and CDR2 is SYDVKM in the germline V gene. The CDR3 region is CASSLDTTGELFF. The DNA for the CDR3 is TGTGCCAGCAGTCTAGATACTACCGGGGAGCTGTTTTTT.

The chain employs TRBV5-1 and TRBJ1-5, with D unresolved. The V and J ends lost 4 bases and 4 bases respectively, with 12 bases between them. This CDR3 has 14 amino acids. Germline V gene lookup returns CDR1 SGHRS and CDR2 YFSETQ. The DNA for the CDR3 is TGCGCCAGCAGCCCCGAAGCAAGTAATCAGCCCCAGCATTTT. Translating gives CASSPEASNQPQHF.

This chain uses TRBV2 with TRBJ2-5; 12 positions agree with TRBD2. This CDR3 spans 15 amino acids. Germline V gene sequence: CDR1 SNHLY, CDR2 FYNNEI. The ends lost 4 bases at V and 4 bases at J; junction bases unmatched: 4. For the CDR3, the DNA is TGTGCCAGCAGTGGACTAGCGGGAGTTTCAGAGACCCAGTACTTC. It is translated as CASSGLAGVSETQYF.

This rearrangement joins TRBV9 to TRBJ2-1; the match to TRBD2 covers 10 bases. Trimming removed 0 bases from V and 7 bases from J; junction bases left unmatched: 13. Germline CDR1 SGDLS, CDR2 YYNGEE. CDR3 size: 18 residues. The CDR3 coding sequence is TGTGCCAGCAGCGTAGCTACCGGTGCTAGCGGGAGATGGAATGAGCAGTTCTTC. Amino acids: CASSVATGASGRWNEQFF.

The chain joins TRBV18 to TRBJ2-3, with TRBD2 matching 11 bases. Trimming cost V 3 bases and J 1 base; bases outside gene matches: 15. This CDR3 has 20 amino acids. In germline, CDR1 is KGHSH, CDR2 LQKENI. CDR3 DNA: TGTGCCAGCTCACCCATTAAAACCCTAGCGGGAGGAGGAGGCACAGATACGCAGTATTTT. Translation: CASSPIKTLAGGGGTDTQYF.

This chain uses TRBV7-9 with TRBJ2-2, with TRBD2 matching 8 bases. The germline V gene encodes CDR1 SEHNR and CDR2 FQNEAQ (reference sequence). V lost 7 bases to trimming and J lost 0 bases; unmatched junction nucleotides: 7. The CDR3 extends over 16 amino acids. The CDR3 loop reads CASKPPGLANTGELFF. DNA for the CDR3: TGTGCCAGCAAACCGCCGGGACTAGCGAACACCGGGGAGCTGTTTTTT. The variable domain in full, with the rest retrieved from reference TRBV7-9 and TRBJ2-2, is DTGVSQNPRHKITKRGQNVTFRCDPISEHNRLYWYRQTLGQGPEFLTYFQNEAQLEKSRLLSDRFSAERPKGSFSTLEIQRTEQGDSAMYLCASKPPGLANTGELFFGEGSRLTVL.

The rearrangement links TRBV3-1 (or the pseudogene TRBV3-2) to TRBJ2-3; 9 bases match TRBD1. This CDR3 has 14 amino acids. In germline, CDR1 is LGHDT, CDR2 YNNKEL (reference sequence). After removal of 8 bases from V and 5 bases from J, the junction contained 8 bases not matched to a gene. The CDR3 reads CASQGTGWGDTQYF. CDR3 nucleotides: TGTGCCAGCCAAGGGACAGGGTGGGGAGATACGCAGTATTTT.

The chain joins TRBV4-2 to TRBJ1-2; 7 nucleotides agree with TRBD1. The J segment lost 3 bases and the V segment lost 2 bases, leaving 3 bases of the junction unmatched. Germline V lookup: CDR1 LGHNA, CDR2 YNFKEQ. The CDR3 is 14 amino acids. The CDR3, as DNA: TGTGCCAGCAGCCAACCGGGACAGTACTATGGCTACACCTTC. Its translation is CASSQPGQYYGYTF.

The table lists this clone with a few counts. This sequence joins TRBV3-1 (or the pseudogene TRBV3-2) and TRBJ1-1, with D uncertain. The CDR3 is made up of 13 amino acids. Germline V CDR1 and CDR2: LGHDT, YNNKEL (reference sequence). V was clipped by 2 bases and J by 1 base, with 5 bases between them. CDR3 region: CASSQSSNTEAFF. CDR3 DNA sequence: TGTGCCAGCAGCCAAAGTTCGAACACTGAAGCTTTCTTT.

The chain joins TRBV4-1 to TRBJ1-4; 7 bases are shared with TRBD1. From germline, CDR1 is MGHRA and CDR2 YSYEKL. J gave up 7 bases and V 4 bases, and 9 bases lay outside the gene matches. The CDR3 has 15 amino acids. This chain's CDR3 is CASSPPGTATEKLFF. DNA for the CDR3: TGCGCCAGCAGCCCGCCCGGGACAGCGACTGAAAAACTGTTTTTT.

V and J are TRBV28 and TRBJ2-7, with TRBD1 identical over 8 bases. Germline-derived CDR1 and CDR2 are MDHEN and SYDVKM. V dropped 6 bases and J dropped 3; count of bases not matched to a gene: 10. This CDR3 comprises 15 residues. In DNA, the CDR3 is TGTGCCAGCAGGACAGGGGAAGGACGGTTCTACGAGCAGTACTTC. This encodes CASRTGEGRFYEQYF.